Shown below are 5 T cell receptor beta chains from a single sample sequenced in a study of CD8+ T cells in alopecia areata (dated by TCRdb to between 2018 and 2020). Receptor libraries were prepared by the immunoSEQ multiplex PCR assay. RNA was extracted from all samples and reverse transcribed into cDNA as template for TCR sequencing. TCRdb obtained this table from immuneACCESS and retained in-frame rearrangements with V and J assigned. These tables miss some clones; where compared with another copy, unresolved V genes account for less than half of the shortfall, and the remainder is unexplained. The table for this sample lists 180,000 or so clones; 67% of them were counted only once. Approximately 10% of the sample rests with the top ten. The time point tag for this specimen amounts to: baseline before oral tofacitinib. Material: CD8+ T cells sorted from blood, obtained at week 0. The source is a human donor with alopecia areata.

Written as DNA, the CDR3 is TGTGCCAGTGGACAGAGGGAGACCCAGTACTTC. Translated, it gives CASGQRETQYF. V and J are TRBV13 and TRBJ2-5; perhaps TRBD1 as D (6 bases). V lost 9 bases, J lost 5 bases, and 10 bases lay in between. There are 11 residues in the CDR3. Germline values: CDR1 PRHDT, CDR2 FYEKMQ (reference sequence).

The gene calls are TRBV27 and TRBJ1-6; 8 nucleotides line up with TRBD1. The length of the CDR3 is 16 residues. The germline CDR1 and CDR2 sequences are MNHEY and SMNVEV (reference sequence). The V and J ends lost 3 bases and 8 bases, in that order; junction bases with no gene match: 9. The CDR3 sequence: CASSFYKGQVYSPLHF. DNA for the CDR3: TGTGCCAGCAGTTTTTACAAGGGACAGGTTTATTCACCCCTCCACTTT.

The chain is built from TRBV4-1 and TRBJ2-3, with D tentatively TRBD1 (5 bases). Germline-derived CDR1 and CDR2 are MGHRA and YSYEKL. The CDR3 extends over 16 amino acids. V shed 0 bases and J shed 2 bases, with 12 bases lying between them. In nucleotides, the CDR3 is TGCGCCAGCAGCCAAGATGGGGCCAGCTACACAGATACGCAGTATTTT. This encodes CASSQDGASYTDTQYF.

This clone was recorded only once. The CDR3 reads CASSVAKAGTEYEQYF. The CDR3 DNA reads TGTGCCAGCAGCGTAGCTAAAGCCGGGACCGAGTACGAGCAGTACTTC. The J gene is TRBJ2-7, the V gene TRBV9, with D perhaps being TRBD1 or TRBD2 (5 bases each). Trimming stripped 0 bases from V and 4 bases from J, with 17 bases between. This CDR3 region has 16 residues. The germline V gene encodes CDR1 SGDLS and CDR2 YYNGEE. Together with reference TRBV9 and TRBJ2-7, the CDR3 gives the full variable domain: DSGVTQTPKHLITATGQRVTLRCSPRSGDLSVYWYQQSLDQGLQFLIQYYNGEERAKGNILERFSAQQFPDLHSELNLSSLELGDSALYFCASSVAKAGTEYEQYFGPGTRLTVT.

J is TRBJ2-1 and V is TRBV27; D is uncertain. Germline lookup yields CDR1 MNHEY and CDR2 SMNVEV (reference sequence). V was trimmed by 7 bases and J by 8 bases, leaving 9 bases between them. The CDR3 covers 11 residues. CDR3: CASKVTDEQFF. The CDR3 bases are TGTGCCAGCAAGGTTACGGATGAGCAGTTCTTC.